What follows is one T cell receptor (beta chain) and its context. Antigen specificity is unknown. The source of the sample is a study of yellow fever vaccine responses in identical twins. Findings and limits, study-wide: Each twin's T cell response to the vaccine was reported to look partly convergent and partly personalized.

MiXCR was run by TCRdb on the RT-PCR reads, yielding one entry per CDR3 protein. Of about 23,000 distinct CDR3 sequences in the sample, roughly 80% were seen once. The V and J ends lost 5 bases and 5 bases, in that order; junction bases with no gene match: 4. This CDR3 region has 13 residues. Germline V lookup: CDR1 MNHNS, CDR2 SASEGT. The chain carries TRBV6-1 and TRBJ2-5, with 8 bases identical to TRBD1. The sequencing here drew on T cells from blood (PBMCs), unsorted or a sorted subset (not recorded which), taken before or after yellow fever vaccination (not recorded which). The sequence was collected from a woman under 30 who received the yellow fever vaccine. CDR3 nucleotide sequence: TGTGCCAGCAGTACCAGGGGGCGCGAGACCCAGTACTTC. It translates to CASSTRGRETQYF.